The 20 T cell receptor beta chains below were found in one sample sequenced in a study of cytomegalovirus exposure and HLA in healthy donors. PCR employed 60 Vbeta and 13 Jbeta primers. Sequencing was performed with immunoSEQ multiplex PCR; in TCRdb, only in-frame clones are kept and a portion is missing. The sample contains 220,000 or so clones, roughly 80% of which appear only once. Input material: PBMCs. Every receptor here comes from a middle-aged woman in good health and CMV-seronegative.

J is TRBJ2-7 and V is TRBV30; the D is unclear. This CDR3 is 14 amino acids long. V lost 2 bases and J lost 5, with 16 bases in between. Germline V gene data show CDR1 as GTSNPN and CDR2 as SVGIG (reference sequence). CDR3 residues: CAWSRRFTDDEQYF. Here the CDR3 DNA reads TGTGCCTGGAGTAGGCGTTTCACAGATGACGAGCAGTACTTC.

This sequence joins TRBV27 and TRBJ2-7, with a weak D call TRBD2 (6 bases). The CDR3 extends over 13 amino acids. The V end was cut by 5 bases, the J end by 3 bases, with 11 bases between. Per germline, CDR1 MNHEY and CDR2 SMNVEV (reference sequence). This chain's CDR3 is CASSPGSVYEQYF. DNA for the CDR3: TGTGCCAGCAGTCCCGGGAGTGTCTACGAGCAGTACTTC.

This chain links TRBV2 with TRBJ2-1, with 14 bases that match TRBD2. Trimming took 8 bases from V and 0 from J; bases not matched to a gene: 6. The CDR3 covers 17 residues. Per the germline V gene, CDR1 is SNHLY and CDR2 is FYNNEI. In DNA, the CDR3 is TGTGCCAGCCTGGGACTAGCGGGAGTTTTCTCCTACAATGAGCAGTTCTTC. Encoded protein: CASLGLAGVFSYNEQFF.

In its sample, this clone was seen once. This chain links TRBV2 with TRBJ1-1; no firm D call. V was trimmed by 5 bases and J by 1 base, leaving 8 bases between them. From germline, CDR1 is SNHLY and CDR2 FYNNEI. The CDR3 is 13 amino acids. The CDR3 nucleotides read TGTGCCAGCAGTAGGCAGGCGAACACTGAAGCTTTCTTT. This codes for CASSRQANTEAFF.

This clone was found a few times. The chain combines TRBV28 with TRBJ1-2; 8 nucleotides line up with TRBD1. CDR3 size: 15 residues. V lost 5 bases, J lost 8 bases, and 13 bases stayed unmatched. Per the germline V gene, CDR1 is MDHEN and CDR2 is SYDVKM. The CDR3, as DNA: TGTGCCAGCAGTCCCCACGGACAGGGAGGGCGAGGCTACACCTTC. Its protein is CASSPHGQGGRGYTF.

This clone was detected once. The rearrangement joins TRBV19 to TRBJ2-1; possible D gene TRBD2, 6 bases. Germline values: CDR1 LNHDA, CDR2 SQIVND (reference sequence). The CDR3 runs to 12 residues. Trimming removed 4 bases at V and 8 bases at J, with 9 bases between. The CDR3 DNA follows: TGTGCCAGTAGTACCGGAGGGGATGAGCAGTTCTTC. This sequence encodes CASSTGGDEQFF.

This chain joins TRBV7-3 and TRBJ1-2, with D uncertain. The CDR3 length is 13 residues. V was trimmed by 1 base and J by 3 bases, leaving 6 bases between them. The germline gives CDR1 SGHTA, CDR2 FQGTGA. Here the CDR3 DNA reads TGTGCCAGCAGCTTAAGGCCAGACTATGGCTACACCTTC. This gives the protein CASSLRPDYGYTF.

This clone has just one count. This chain links TRBV6-6 with TRBJ2-1; 9 bases are shared with TRBD1. J was trimmed by 5 bases and V by 5 bases; bases with no gene match: 4. CDR3 size: 14 residues. Germline V CDR1 and CDR2: MNHNY, SVGAGI (reference sequence). CDR3 DNA sequence: TGTGCCAGCAGTACCGGGACAGGGAACAATGAGCAGTTCTTC. Encoded protein: CASSTGTGNNEQFF.

The chain recombines TRBV15 with TRBJ2-3, with TRBD2 as a possible D gene (7 bases). V lost 0 bases and J lost 4, with 14 bases in between. The CDR3 loop spans 16 amino acids. Looked up from germline, CDR1 is LNHNV and CDR2 is YYDKDF (reference sequence). The CDR3 region has the DNA TGTGCCACCAGCAGAGAAAGGACGGGGGGCCCAGATACGCAGTATTTT. It specifies CATSRERTGGPDTQYF.

The chain carries TRBV18 and TRBJ2-5; 9 nucleotides agree with TRBD2. Germline assignment: CDR1 KGHSH and CDR2 LQKENI. The CDR3 is made up of 15 amino acids. Unmatched junction bases numbered 6, after V lost 5 bases and J lost 2 bases. This CDR3 is CASSRASGKQETQYF. Written as DNA, the CDR3 is TGTGCCAGCTCAAGGGCTAGCGGGAAACAAGAGACCCAGTACTTC.

The chain is built from TRBV27 and TRBJ2-2, with D perhaps matching TRBD1 (6 bases). CDR3 length: 15 amino acids. Trimming pared 5 bases from V and 7 bases from J, leaving 17 bases between. Germline V CDR1 and CDR2: MNHEY, SMNVEV (reference sequence). CDR3 region: CASSLGQPGHGELFF. The CDR3 coding sequence is TGTGCCAGCAGTCTAGGACAGCCAGGTCACGGGGAGCTGTTTTTT.

This clone showed up just once. The chain links TRBV25-1 to TRBJ2-1; 9 bases are shared with TRBD2. The CDR3 is made up of 16 amino acids. Unmatched junction bases numbered 11, after V lost 4 bases and J lost 7 bases. CDR1 is MGHDK, CDR2 SYGVNS, per germline. CDR3 protein: CASSGGVLAGRNEQFF. DNA of the CDR3: TGTGCCAGCAGTGGTGGGGTTCTAGCGGGACGGAATGAGCAGTTCTTC.

This clone appeared a few times. The CDR3 bases are TGCGCCAGCAGCCAAGATCAGCCTAGCGGGATAGCAGATACGCAGTATTTT. This translates into CASSQDQPSGIADTQYF. The rearrangement joins TRBV4-1 to TRBJ2-3, with TRBD2 matching 9 bases. This CDR3 spans 17 amino acids. Trimming at V came to 0 bases and at J to 4 bases, leaving 8 bases not matched to a gene. CDR1 and CDR2 (germline): MGHRA, YSYEKL.

The chain links TRBV7-9 to TRBJ1-2, with a possible D match to TRBD1 (6 bases). Trimming cost V 4 bases and J 2 bases, with 11 bases left between them. The CDR3 runs 14 residues. Germline V gives CDR1 SEHNR, CDR2 FQNEAQ (reference sequence). CDR3 nucleotide sequence: TGTGCCAGCAGCTCCTCGACAGGAAACTATGGCTACACCTTC. Protein: CASSSSTGNYGYTF.

The chain is built from TRBV30 and TRBJ1-1; tentative D call: TRBD1 (6 bases). Trimming removed 3 bases from V and 7 bases from J, with 15 bases in between. CDR1 and CDR2 from the germline V gene are GTSNPN and SVGIG (reference sequence). The CDR3 covers 13 residues. CDR3 loop: CAWSQGSYGEAFF. The CDR3 DNA reads as TGTGCCTGGAGCCAGGGGTCTTACGGTGAAGCTTTCTTT.

This chain uses TRBV2 with TRBJ2-7; 8 nucleotides align to TRBD1. This CDR3 spans 15 amino acids. The germline CDR1 and CDR2 sequences are SNHLY and FYNNEI. The ends lost 3 bases at V and 5 bases at J; junction bases unmatched: 9. In DNA form, the CDR3 reads TGTGCCAGCAGTGACCCCTGGACAGGGAGCGACGAGCAGTACTTC. It yields the protein CASSDPWTGSDEQYF.

The chain uses TRBV9 and TRBJ2-2; a possible D gene is TRBD1 (6 bases). CDR1 SGDLS and CDR2 YYNGEE come from the germline V gene. This CDR3 spans 14 amino acids. With 4 bases removed from V and 6 bases from J, the gap between germline ends came to 13 bases. CDR3 nucleotides: TGTGCCAGCAGCCAAACAGGGCCGGCCGGGGAGCTGTTTTTT. It encodes CASSQTGPAGELFF.

The chain uses TRBV19 and TRBJ1-4; 11 bases are a match to TRBD1. Germline CDR1 LNHDA, CDR2 SQIVND (reference sequence). Unmatched junction bases numbered 10, after V lost 1 base and J lost 9 bases. The CDR3 length is 17 residues. For the CDR3, the DNA is TGTGCCAGTAGTATAGTTGGAGTTGGACAGGGGGCGAAAAAACTGTTTTTT. Encoded protein: CASSIVGVGQGAKKLFF.

The genes are TRBV14 and TRBJ2-7, with D possibly matching TRBD2 (5 bases). The CDR3 is made up of 15 amino acids. From germline, CDR1 is SGHDN and CDR2 FVKESK. V gave up 0 bases and J gave up 6 bases, with 15 bases separating them. CDR3 protein: CASSQEHLGVPEQYF. In DNA form, the CDR3 reads TGTGCCAGCAGCCAAGAACATCTCGGGGTACCCGAGCAGTACTTC.

The rearrangement uses TRBV2 and TRBJ1-3; no clear D. The J call may be in error: the DNA end matches TRBJ2-2 better. This CDR3 comprises 11 residues. CDR1 SNHLY and CDR2 FYNNEI come from the germline V gene. CDR3 bases: TGTGCCAGCATCCTAGTCGGGGAGCTGTTTTTT. Its translation is CASILVGELFF.